These 26 T cell receptor beta chains were all obtained from the same sample, sequenced in a study of cytomegalovirus exposure and HLA in healthy donors. Vbeta (60) and Jbeta (13) primers were used in the PCR. Sequencing used immunoSEQ multiplex PCR; TCRdb keeps in-frame clones, though not all of them. The sample shows 130,000 or so clones, and 2% sits with its ten largest clones. The specimen was PBMCs. These receptors were collected from a woman aged 60-75 years in good health and CMV-seronegative.

The chain carries TRBV25-1 and TRBJ2-7; 15 bases agree with TRBD2. The CDR3 is 18 residues long. Trimming took 1 base from V and 4 from J; bases not matched to a gene: 8. Germline lookup yields CDR1 MGHDK and CDR2 SYGVNS. The CDR3 loop is CASSEWGTSGGSGYEQYF. The CDR3 DNA reads as TGTGCCAGCAGTGAATGGGGGACTAGCGGGGGGTCAGGATACGAGCAGTACTTC.

This chain links TRBV10-3 with TRBJ1-4; the D gene is possibly TRBD1 (6 bases). The CDR3 totals 14 residues. V lost 4 bases to trimming and J lost 11 bases, with 17 bases between them. CDR1 and CDR2 (germline): ENHRY, SYGVKD. The CDR3 DNA reads TGTGCCATCAGTGGGGGGGGCGATTTTGAGAAACTGTTTTTT. As protein: CAISGGGDFEKLFF.

The V call is TRBV5-8, the J call TRBJ1-2; 7 bases agree with TRBD1. The J segment lost 5 bases and the V segment lost 3 bases, leaving 7 bases of the junction unmatched. CDR3 length: 14 amino acids. Germline V gene data show CDR1 as SGHTS and CDR2 as YDEGEE. CDR3 in amino acids: CASSYGQEGYGYTF. The CDR3 coding sequence is TGTGCCAGCAGCTACGGACAGGAGGGATATGGCTACACCTTC.

The chain employs TRBV11-2 and TRBJ1-1; 7 bases map to TRBD1. CDR3 length: 14 residues. The junction had 6 bases not matched to a gene; V was cut back by 5 bases and J by 3 bases. Germline assignment: CDR1 SGHAT and CDR2 FQNNGV. CDR3 sequence: CASSRNRGDTEAFF. CDR3 nucleotides: TGTGCCAGCAGCCGTAACAGGGGAGACACTGAAGCTTTCTTT.

This chain uses TRBV19 with TRBJ1-1, with TRBD1 identical over 9 bases. The CDR3 loop spans 17 amino acids. Trimming removed 2 bases from V and 2 bases from J; junction bases left unmatched: 9. Germline V gene lookup returns CDR1 LNHDA and CDR2 SQIVND (reference sequence). The chain's CDR3 is CASSITATGGLNTEAFF. The DNA of the CDR3 is TGTGCCAGTAGTATAACCGCGACAGGGGGGCTAAACACTGAAGCTTTCTTT.

The chain joins TRBV11-2 to TRBJ2-7, with 7 bases fitting TRBD1. The germline V gene encodes CDR1 SGHAT and CDR2 FQNNGV. After removal of 5 bases from V and 5 bases from J, the junction contained 9 bases not matched to a gene. This CDR3 contains 14 residues. CDR3 in DNA: TGTGCCAGCAGCACGGTGAGGGGGCGCCACGAGCAGTACTTC. This sequence encodes CASSTVRGRHEQYF.

V and J are TRBV10-1 and TRBJ1-6, with 8 bases that match TRBD1. Germline values: CDR1 WNHNN, CDR2 SYGVQD (reference sequence). V shed 2 bases and J 9 bases; nucleotides not matched to a gene: 3. The CDR3 is made up of 14 amino acids. The DNA for the CDR3 is TGCGCCAGCAGTGAGAACCAGGGGGCTTCACCCCTCCACTTT. This translates into CASSENQGASPLHF.

This chain joins TRBV27 and TRBJ2-5; 9 bases match TRBD1. CDR1 is MNHEY, CDR2 SMNVEV, per germline (reference sequence). The trim removed 5 bases at V and 3 bases at J, leaving 4 bases unmatched. There are 14 residues in the CDR3. The CDR3 loop is CASSLGTGKETQYF. For the CDR3, the DNA is TGTGCCAGCAGTCTAGGGACAGGGAAAGAGACCCAGTACTTC.

By frequency, this clone is large. The same CDR3 is also encoded by other DNA sequences in this sample. The CDR3 protein is CASSLGGQDRIHGNTIYF. CDR3 sequence (DNA): TGTGCCAGCAGCTTGGGGGGACAAGACAGGATCCATGGAAACACCATATATTTT. The chain has TRBV5-4 and TRBJ1-3; D may be TRBD1 (6 bases). Germline loops: CDR1 SGHNT, CDR2 YYREEE (reference sequence). This CDR3 has 18 residues. Trimming took off 0 bases at V and 3 bases at J, with 19 bases between the two ends.

Written as DNA, the CDR3 is TGTGCCATCGCGGGGCATTGGAGCACAGATACGCAGTATTTT. It is translated as CAIAGHWSTDTQYF. This chain links TRBV10-3 with TRBJ2-3, with D perhaps matching TRBD2 (6 bases). V dropped 8 bases and J dropped 0 bases, with 12 bases sitting between them. Germline lookup yields CDR1 ENHRY and CDR2 SYGVKD. This CDR3 has 14 residues.

The gene calls are TRBV7-9 and TRBJ1-6; weak D call: TRBD1 (5 bases). The CDR3 loop spans 14 amino acids. Germline V gives CDR1 SEHNR, CDR2 FQNEAQ (reference sequence). V lost 2 bases, J lost 8 bases, and 10 bases lay in between. CDR3 in DNA: TGTGCCAGCAGCTTACAGGGAATCGATTCACCCCTCCACTTT. This sequence encodes CASSLQGIDSPLHF.

The chain carries TRBV28 and TRBJ1-5; TRBD1 is a possible D gene (5 bases). This CDR3 is built from 18 residues. CDR1 and CDR2 (germline): MDHEN, SYDVKM. V was cut by 0 bases and J by 5 bases, with 20 bases left in between. The CDR3 region has the DNA TGTGCCAGCAGTTTATGGGGGAGGGGACTCCCGGATGATCAGCCCCAGCATTTT. This codes for CASSLWGRGLPDDQPQHF.

The chain links TRBV2 to TRBJ2-7; D call uncertain. V gave up 2 bases and J gave up 3 bases, with 14 bases separating them. Germline CDR1 is SNHLY and CDR2 is FYNNEI. CDR3 length equals 15 residues. The CDR3 region has the DNA TGTGCCAGCAGTGAATCGCCAGGTCAAAACTACGAGCAGTACTTC. Its protein product is CASSESPGQNYEQYF.

The chain combines TRBV28 with TRBJ1-2, with D possibly matching TRBD1 (6 bases). V was pared by 8 bases and J by 5 bases, with 21 bases between. This CDR3 spans 15 amino acids. Germline V gene sequence: CDR1 MDHEN, CDR2 SYDVKM. CDR3 sequence: CASLRSGTISYGYTF. In DNA, the CDR3 is TGTGCCAGCCTGAGGTCCGGGACAATTTCGTATGGCTACACCTTC.

The J gene is TRBJ1-2, the V gene TRBV7-2, with 8 bases matching TRBD1. This CDR3 has 13 residues. The germline V gene has CDR1 SGHTA and CDR2 FQGNSA. The V and J ends lost 4 bases and 4 bases, in that order; junction bases with no gene match: 2. The CDR3 reads CASSSGQGYGYTF. The CDR3 DNA follows: TGTGCCAGCAGCTCCGGACAGGGCTATGGCTACACCTTC. Full variable domain (missing parts from reference TRBV7-2 and TRBJ1-2): GAGVSQSPSNKVTEKGKDVELRCDPISGHTALYWYRQSLGQGLEFLIYFQGNSAPDKSGLPSDRFSAERTGGSVSTLTIQRTQQEDSAVYLCASSSGQGYGYTFGSGTRLTVV.

V is TRBV6-1 and J is TRBJ2-7; a weak D match, TRBD2 (6 bases). The ends were cut back, 2 bases at V and 3 bases at J, with 14 bases in the middle. The germline V gene encodes CDR1 MNHNS and CDR2 SASEGT. This CDR3 contains 15 residues. The CDR3 reads CASSERRGKVYEQYF. In nucleotides, the CDR3 is TGTGCCAGCAGTGAAAGGCGGGGCAAAGTCTACGAGCAGTACTTC.

The rearrangement joins TRBV19 to TRBJ2-7, with 13 bases aligning to TRBD2. The CDR3 extends over 15 amino acids. V was clipped by 3 bases and J by 3 bases; unmatched bases: 2. Germline assignment: CDR1 LNHDA and CDR2 SQIVND (reference sequence). DNA of the CDR3: TGTGCCAGTAGTATCGGACTAGCGGGAGTCTACGAGCAGTACTTC. Amino acid sequence: CASSIGLAGVYEQYF.

The chain couples TRBV2 to TRBJ2-1; 8 nucleotides match TRBD2. The V gene's germline CDR1 is SNHLY and CDR2 FYNNEI. J was trimmed by 1 base and V by 8 bases; bases with no gene match: 7. The CDR3 consists of 15 residues. CDR3 nucleotides: TGTGCCAGCTCCCCACTAGCGGAGTCCTACAATGAGCAGTTCTTC. Protein product: CASSPLAESYNEQFF. Full variable domain (outside the CDR3, taken from reference TRBV2 and TRBJ2-1): EPEVTQTPSHQVTQMGQEVILRCVPISNHLYFYWYRQILGQKVEFLVSFYNNEISEKSEIFDDQFSVERPDGSNFTLKIRSTKLEDSAMYFCASSPLAESYNEQFFGPGTRLTVL.

The chain recombines TRBV30 with TRBJ2-3, with 12 bases aligning to TRBD2. V shed 0 bases and J 7 bases; nucleotides not matched to a gene: 8. The V gene's germline CDR1 is GTSNPN and CDR2 SVGIG (reference sequence). This CDR3 contains 16 residues. CDR3 region: CAWSVKLAGGRYTQYF. The CDR3 region has the DNA TGTGCCTGGAGTGTGAAACTAGCGGGAGGCCGATATACGCAGTATTTT.

This rearrangement joins TRBV4-1 to TRBJ1-5; maybe TRBD1 (6 bases). Germline V gene sequence: CDR1 MGHRA, CDR2 YSYEKL. Between the trimmed V and J ends, which lost 4 bases and 4 bases, there was a span of 11 bases. The CDR3 has 14 amino acids. As DNA, the CDR3 is TGCGCCAGCAGCCCACTCCAGGGGAATCAGCCCCAGCATTTT. Translation: CASSPLQGNQPQHF.

The gene calls are TRBV4-1 and TRBJ2-1; 9 bases are a match to TRBD2. CDR1 MGHRA and CDR2 YSYEKL come from the germline V gene. Losses at the gene ends were 3 bases for V and 0 bases for J; bases not matched to a gene: 6. The CDR3 sequence is 17 residues long. CDR3 DNA: TGCGCCAGCAGCCAGGAACCGCGGGGGGGCTCCTACAATGAGCAGTTCTTC. Translated: CASSQEPRGGSYNEQFF.

The chain uses TRBV5-1 and TRBJ2-7; 9 bases match TRBD2. CDR1 SGHRS and CDR2 YFSETQ come from the germline V gene. J gave up 5 bases and V 0 bases, and 9 bases lay outside the gene matches. The CDR3 consists of 16 residues. The CDR3 DNA follows: TGCGCCAGCAGCTTGGAAATCGCGGGAGGGCCGAACGAGCAGTACTTC. Its translation: CASSLEIAGGPNEQYF. The entire variable domain, with the rest obtained from reference TRBV5-1 and TRBJ2-7, is as follows: KAGVTQTPRYLIKTRGQQVTLSCSPISGHRSVSWYQQTPGQGLQFLFEYFSETQRNKGNFPGRFSGRQFSNSRSEMNVSTLELGDSALYLCASSLEIAGGPNEQYFGPGTRLTVT.

The chain employs TRBV2 and TRBJ1-5; D is uncertain. Germline CDR1 SNHLY, CDR2 FYNNEI. V was shortened by 1 base and J by 2 bases, with 9 bases between the two germline ends. The CDR3 covers 15 residues. The CDR3 sequence: CASSEGNSGNQPQHF. In DNA, the CDR3 is TGTGCCAGCAGTGAAGGAAATTCGGGCAATCAGCCCCAGCATTTT.

The rearrangement joins TRBV10-1 to TRBJ2-1; 8 nucleotides agree with TRBD1. From germline, CDR1 is WNHNN and CDR2 SYGVQD (reference sequence). The ends lost 6 bases at V and 9 bases at J; junction bases unmatched: 7. CDR3 size: 13 residues. CDR3 region: CASRAGQVGEQFF. CDR3 bases: TGCGCCAGCAGGGCGGGACAGGTTGGTGAGCAGTTCTTC.

V usage is TRBV27 and J usage is TRBJ2-1; 9 bases fit TRBD1. V shed 2 bases, J shed 4 bases, and the junction held 9 bases outside the gene matches. Looked up from germline, CDR1 is MNHEY and CDR2 is SMNVEV (reference sequence). The CDR3 totals 17 residues. CDR3 coding DNA: TGTGCCAGCAGTTTACGGAGGGTAGGGACAGGGTACAATGAGCAGTTCTTC. Its protein product is CASSLRRVGTGYNEQFF.

V gene TRBV5-1 combines with J gene TRBJ1-5; D is uncertain. Germline V CDR1 and CDR2: SGHRS, YFSETQ. The CDR3 spans 16 residues. V dropped 2 bases and J dropped 0 bases, with 12 bases sitting between them. This chain's CDR3 is CASSLMPQDSNQPQHF. Here the CDR3 DNA reads TGCGCCAGCAGCTTAATGCCACAAGATAGCAATCAGCCCCAGCATTTT.